This passage covers 11 T cell receptor beta chains from one sample sequenced in a study of identical twins. Via MiXCR, TCRdb re-called the 5' RACE reads, giving one row per CDR3 protein. Among about 100,000 distinct CDR3 sequences listed, around 5.5% were seen once. The sequenced material came from memory T cells sorted from blood. These receptors were collected from a woman aged 45-59 years in good health.

In its sample, this clonotype was seen many times. V is TRBV24-1 and J is TRBJ2-5, with D maybe TRBD2 (6 bases). CDR3 length equals 15 residues. CDR1 and CDR2 from the germline V gene are KGHDR and SFDVKD. Trimming removed 3 bases from V and 1 base from J, with 11 bases in between. CDR3 sequence (DNA): TGTGCCACCAGTGATCGTACGGGACTCCAAGAGACCCAGTACTTC. Translated: CATSDRTGLQETQYF.

This clonotype was seen repeatedly, ten times or more. The genes are TRBV10-3 and TRBJ2-7; 10 positions agree with TRBD1. The CDR3 length is 14 residues. Germline V gives CDR1 ENHRY, CDR2 SYGVKD. The V segment lost 6 bases and the J segment 6 bases; nucleotides outside the gene matches: 8. As DNA, the CDR3 is TGTGCCATCAGAAGCCGGGACAGGGGCGGCGAGCAGTACTTC. Protein product: CAIRSRDRGGEQYF.

This clonotype was counted only a few times. The rearrangement links TRBV11-2 to TRBJ2-7, with 7 bases identical to TRBD2. The CDR3 consists of 15 residues. CDR1 and CDR2 (germline): SGHAT, FQNNGV. Germline trimming cut 1 base from V and 6 bases from J; bases unmatched to any gene: 9. The CDR3 reads CASSLGAGELPEQYF. The CDR3 DNA sequence: TGTGCCAGCAGCTTAGGCGCGGGAGAACTACCCGAGCAGTACTTC.

This clonotype was recorded at least ten times. The chain employs TRBV27 and TRBJ1-5, with D possibly TRBD1 on 5 matching bases. CDR3 length: 17 residues. Trimming left V 4 bases short and J 3 bases short, with 19 bases between. Germline V gene data show CDR1 as MNHEY and CDR2 as SMNVEV (reference sequence). The CDR3 bases are TGTGCCAGCAGTTCTATCTCCAGGGAGTCCTTCAATCAGCCCCAGCATTTT. Its protein product is CASSSISRESFNQPQHF.

This clonotype occurred many times. This chain connects TRBV24-1 to TRBJ2-1; 8 bases match TRBD1. Unmatched junction bases numbered 6, after V lost 1 base and J lost 8 bases. The CDR3 is made up of 15 amino acids. Germline-derived CDR1 and CDR2 are KGHDR and SFDVKD. The DNA for the CDR3 is TGTGCCACCAGTGATTTTGGGCAGGGGGCACATGAGCAGTTCTTC. Translation gives CATSDFGQGAHEQFF.

This clonotype was recorded many times. The chain is built from TRBV20-1 and TRBJ2-1; TRBD2 agrees at 13 bases. V was clipped by 5 bases and J by 5 bases; unmatched bases: 6. CDR1 and CDR2 from the germline V gene are DFQATT and SNEGSKA (reference sequence). The CDR3 is 15 amino acids. For the CDR3, the DNA is TGCAGTGCTGTTTCGACTAGCGGGAGGAACAATGAGCAGTTCTTC. Translation: CSAVSTSGRNNEQFF.

Many counts were recorded for this clonotype. The chain employs TRBV20-1 and TRBJ2-1; 9 nucleotides agree with TRBD2. Germline lookup yields CDR1 DFQATT and CDR2 SNEGSKA (reference sequence). The CDR3 is 16 residues long. J was trimmed by 5 bases and V by 0 bases; bases with no gene match: 8. CDR3 amino acids: CSARDPWASGDNEQFF. The CDR3 coding sequence is TGCAGTGCTAGAGACCCTTGGGCTAGCGGGGACAATGAGCAGTTCTTC.

The table lists this clonotype with many counts. This chain links TRBV3-1 with TRBJ2-2, with D perhaps matching TRBD2 (6 bases). The length of the CDR3 is 12 residues. CDR1 is LGHDT and CDR2 is YNNKEL in the germline V gene (reference sequence). With 3 bases removed from V and 7 bases from J, the gap between germline ends came to 6 bases. Written as DNA, the CDR3 is TGTGCCAGCAGCCACGGGAGCGGGGAGCTGTTTTTT. As protein: CASSHGSGELFF.

This clonotype showed up many times. The rearrangement links TRBV10-3 to TRBJ2-3; 10 bases are a match to TRBD2. The V segment lost 6 bases and the J segment 1 base; nucleotides outside the gene matches: 1. The germline V gene encodes CDR1 ENHRY and CDR2 SYGVKD. The CDR3 loop spans 14 amino acids. CDR3 sequence: CAISGLAGTDTQYF. In DNA form, the CDR3 reads TGTGCCATCAGCGGACTAGCGGGCACAGATACGCAGTATTTT.

With respect to this clonotype: Being one base from a much bigger clone, this may be a read error. Here the CDR3 omits its conserved ending phenylalanine or tryptophan, so a read error is the likely source. The rearrangement joins TRBV2 to TRBJ2-1, with TRBD1 as a possible D gene (7 bases). Between the trimmed V and J ends, which lost 6 bases and 7 bases, there was a span of 16 bases. Germline V gives CDR1 SNHLY, CDR2 FYNNEI. This CDR3 spans 14 amino acids. CDR3 in DNA: TGTGCCAGCAGAGCATGGACAGGAGGGAATGAGCAGTTCTTA. Translating gives CASRAWTGGNEQFL.

This clonotype was detected a few times. This sequence joins TRBV3-1 and TRBJ1-2; no firm D call. CDR3 length equals 12 residues. The germline V gene encodes CDR1 LGHDT and CDR2 YNNKEL (reference sequence). The ends were cut back, 0 bases at V and 4 bases at J, with 3 bases in the middle. The DNA for the CDR3 is TGTGCCAGCAGCCAAGATACCTATGGCTACACCTTC. Translation: CASSQDTYGYTF.